This T cell receptor beta chain stems from a study of spatial heterogeneity in lung cancer. Study-wide points: Tracking of tumor mutation counts was seen in expanded intratumoral alpha and beta TCR counts.

TCRdb re-called the 5' RACE reads through MiXCR, storing one row per CDR3 protein. Altogether around 2,900 distinct CDR3 sequences are present, roughly half being singletons, with the ten largest covering roughly a fifth. The sample's time point: sample taken at primary tumor resection. V gave up 4 bases and J gave up 0 bases, with 11 bases separating them. The CDR3 loop spans 15 amino acids. Germline V CDR1 and CDR2: SGHRS, YFSETQ. A word on this clonotype: As yet, its antigen is unknown.

This sample comprised lung tumor tissue, obtained at surgery. The origin of this receptor is a male donor with early-stage non-small cell lung cancer. The chain has TRBV5-1 and TRBJ1-3; no reliable D call. This CDR3 is CASSTFGSSGNTIYF. For the CDR3, the DNA is TGCGCCAGCAGCACGTTCGGCAGCTCTGGAAACACCATATATTTT.